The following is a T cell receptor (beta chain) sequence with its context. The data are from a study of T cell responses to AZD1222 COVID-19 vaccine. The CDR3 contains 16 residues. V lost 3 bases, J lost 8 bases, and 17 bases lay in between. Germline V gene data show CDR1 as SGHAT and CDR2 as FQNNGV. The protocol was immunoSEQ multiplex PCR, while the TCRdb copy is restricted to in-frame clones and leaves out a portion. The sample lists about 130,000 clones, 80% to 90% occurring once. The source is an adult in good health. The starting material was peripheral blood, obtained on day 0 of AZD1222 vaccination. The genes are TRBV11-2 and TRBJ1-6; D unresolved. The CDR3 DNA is TGTGCCAGCAGCTTTCGCCAGATCGGGGAAGATTCACCCCTCCACTTT. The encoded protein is CASSFRQIGEDSPLHF.